The following is a TCR beta chain sequence with its context. This entry comes from a study of Tregs in tolerant kidney transplant recipients. TCRdb's table, derived via immunoSEQ multiplex PCR, lists solely in-frame clones and lacks some. The table shows 50,000 or so clones, with roughly 89% occurring only once. The V gene lost 3 bases and the J gene lost 1 base, with 3 bases spanning the gap. The CDR3 is made up of 13 amino acids. CDR1 and CDR2 from the germline V gene are KGHSH and LQKENI. Sequencing was performed on Tregs from blood. The V and J genes are TRBV18 and TRBJ2-2; D call uncertain. This sequence originates from a human donor in good health. The CDR3 coding sequence is TGTGCCAGCTCACCCGGGAACACCGGGGAGCTGTTTTTT. Its protein is CASSPGNTGELFF. The full variable domain, rest sourced from reference TRBV18 and TRBJ2-2, is NAGVMQNPRHLVRRRGQEARLRCSPMKGHSHVYWYRQLPEEGLKFMVYLQKENIIDESGMPKERFSAEFPKEGPSILRIQQVVRGDSAAYFCASSPGNTGELFFGEGSRLTVL.